Listed below are T cell receptor beta chains from one sample, sequenced in a study of regulatory T cells in long-lasting Graves disease. TCRdb processed the multiplex PCR reads anew with MiXCR; each CDR3 protein has one entry. The table has about 560,000 distinct CDR3 sequences, about 16% seen once; the top ten hold approximately 12%. The sample was also linked to a second study, of T cells in Graves' hyperthyroidism and ophthalmopathy.

The sequenced sample was peripheral blood mononuclear cells (PBMCs), obtained at new diagnosis, from a patient treated with antithyroid drugs. The receptors originated from a man between 18 and 35 years old with Graves disease. Both conserved end residues are part of each CDR3. A D gene is named only where the DNA matches it firmly. Clone size appears in some rows only: once, few, many, or a class for an expanded clone.

v_gene,d_gene,j_gene,abundance,CDR3nt,CDR3aa
TRBV7-9,-,TRBJ2-3,many,TGTGCCAGCGACTTTATCTTAAATACGCAGTATTTT,CASDFILNTQYF
TRBV4-1,TRBD2,TRBJ2-3,few,TGCGCCAGCAGCCGGATCGGACTAGCGGGAGCAGATACGCAGTATTTT,CASSRIGLAGADTQYF
TRBV5-1,-,TRBJ1-2,few,TGCGCCAGCAGCTTGGCTCAAGGGACCTATGGCTACACCTTC,CASSLAQGTYGYTF
TRBV4-1,-,TRBJ2-2,-,TGCGCCAGCAGCCAAGATCAGAAAACCGGGGAGCTGTTTTTT,CASSQDQKTGELFF
TRBV7-9,-,TRBJ2-7,few,TGTGCCAGCAGCCGATCTACCGTCGGCGAGCAGTACTTC,CASSRSTVGEQYF
TRBV9,TRBD2,TRBJ2-7,-,TGTGCCAGCAGCCCATGGACTAGCGCGGTAACCTACGAGCAGTACTTC,CASSPWTSAVTYEQYF
TRBV3-1,TRBD2,TRBJ2-3,many,TGTGCCAGCAGCCACACTACTAGCGGAAGCACAGATACGCAGTATTTT,CASSHTTSGSTDTQYF
TRBV5-1,TRBD1,TRBJ1-2,-,TGCACCAGCAGCGGCAGCGACAGGGTCGGCTACACCTTC,CTSSGSDRVGYTF
TRBV29-1,-,TRBJ2-7,-,TGCAGCGTTGCGCAACCTTCCTACGAGCAGTACTTC,CSVAQPSYEQYF
TRBV12-3/TRBV12-4,TRBD2,TRBJ2-1,many,TGTGCCAGCAGCCCGACTAGCGGGAGTAATGAGCAGTTCTTC,CASSPTSGSNEQFF
TRBV4-1,-,TRBJ1-5,-,TGCGCCAGCAGCCAAGTTGACAGTCGCAATCAGCCCCAGCATTTT,CASSQVDSRNQPQHF
TRBV29-1,TRBD2,TRBJ2-1,many,TGCAGCGTCCTAGCGGGAGGGAGGTTGAATGAGCAGTTCTTC,CSVLAGGRLNEQFF
TRBV7-8,-,TRBJ2-7,many,TGTGCCAGCAGCCCCGGGGAAACCTACGAGCAGTACTTC,CASSPGETYEQYF
TRBV5-5,-,TRBJ2-1,few,TGTGCCAGCAGCTTTAACGGGGCTGAGCAGTTCTTC,CASSFNGAEQFF
TRBV9,TRBD2,TRBJ2-5,few,TGTGCCAGCAGCGGGGACTATAGGCAAGAGACCCAGTACTTC,CASSGDYRQETQYF
TRBV11-2,-,TRBJ2-1,few,TGTGCCAGCAGCTCCCTCCGGTGGGGGTCGAATGAGCAGTTCTTC,CASSSLRWGSNEQFF
TRBV14,-,TRBJ2-5,few,TGTGCCAGCGCGGGACAGCCCTACCAAGAGACCCAGTACTTC,CASAGQPYQETQYF
TRBV7-7,-,TRBJ2-3,few,TGTGCTAGCAGCTTGGGCCGTCCCCCAGATACGCAGTATTTT,CASSLGRPPDTQYF
TRBV6-1,TRBD1,TRBJ2-1,many,TGTGCCAGCAGTGTGGGACAGGGGGCAAATGAGCAGTTCTTC,CASSVGQGANEQFF
TRBV7-3,TRBD1,TRBJ2-1,-,TGTGCCAGCAGCCCCGACAGGGACCCCTACAATGAGCAGTTCTTC,CASSPDRDPYNEQFF
TRBV28,-,TRBJ1-1,many,TGTGCCAGCAGTCCCTACAACCCGGCGAGAGCTTTCTTT,CASSPYNPARAFF
TRBV12-3/TRBV12-4,-,TRBJ1-2,many,TGTGCCAGCAGCCGCGACAGCCTCTATGGCTACACCTTC,CASSRDSLYGYTF
TRBV30,TRBD2,TRBJ2-2,many,TGTGCCTGGATCCTGGGCGGGGGGCCCGGGGAGCTGTTTTTT,CAWILGGGPGELFF
TRBV7-9,TRBD1,TRBJ1-1,-,TGTGCCAGCAGCTCACCCGACAGGGCAGACACTGAAGCTTTCTTT,CASSSPDRADTEAFF
TRBV6-2/TRBV6-3,-,TRBJ2-7,-,TGTGCCAGCAGTTACTCGGTGATCTTCGAGCAGTACTTC,CASSYSVIFEQYF
TRBV7-3,TRBD2,TRBJ2-1,many,TGTGCCAGCAGCCCCGGGACTACCTACTACAATGAGCAGTTCTTC,CASSPGTTYYNEQFF
TRBV5-1,-,TRBJ2-7,many,TGCGCCAGCAGCTTTAGTGGCAGCCCCTACGAGCAGTACTTC,CASSFSGSPYEQYF
TRBV4-1,-,TRBJ2-7,few,TGCGCCAGCAGCCAAGTGACAGACAGAGGCGAGCAGTACTTC,CASSQVTDRGEQYF
TRBV6-1,-,TRBJ2-5,many,TGTGCCAGCAGAGCCCGGGCCGGGAGTTCCGAGGAGACCCAGTACTTC,CASRARAGSSEETQYF
TRBV5-8,TRBD2,TRBJ2-2,-,TGTGCCAGCCAAGGGACTAGCGTCACCGGGGAGCTGTTTTTT,CASQGTSVTGELFF
TRBV5-5,TRBD1,TRBJ2-7,-,TGTGCCAGCAGTCTATGGACAGGGCGAATACGCTCCTACGAGCAGTACTTC,CASSLWTGRIRSYEQYF
TRBV5-4,-,TRBJ2-7,few,TGTGCCAGCAGCTTAATAGCGGCTTCCTCCTACGAGCAGTACTTC,CASSLIAASSYEQYF
TRBV20-1,TRBD1,TRBJ1-4,few,TGCAGTGCTGGCCGCATTATGGACGCCGGGACAGGGTCTGGAGAACTGTTTTTT,CSAGRIMDAGTGSGELFF
TRBV18,TRBD2,TRBJ2-7,-,TGTGCCAGCTCACCACCGGTTCCTAGCGGGACATCCTACGAGCAGTACTTC,CASSPPVPSGTSYEQYF
TRBV14,TRBD1,TRBJ2-7,few,TGTGCCAGCAGCCAATTCCCCACCGGGACAGGAATTTACGAGCAGTACTTC,CASSQFPTGTGIYEQYF
TRBV9,TRBD2,TRBJ2-1,-,TGTGCCAGCAGCCCCCCCGAGGCGGGAGACTACAATGAGCAGTTCTTC,CASSPPEAGDYNEQFF
TRBV6-9,-,TRBJ2-2,few,TGTGCCAGCAGTTACATTGGTAGCGTCGGCGGGGAGCTGTTTTTT,CASSYIGSVGGELFF
TRBV7-3,TRBD2,TRBJ2-2,few,TGTGCCAGCAGCTTTAGCGGGTCGAACACCGGGGAGCTGTTTTTT,CASSFSGSNTGELFF
TRBV6-5,-,TRBJ2-2,few,TGTGCCAGCAGTTGTATGGGAACGTGGGGGCTCTGCACCGGGGAGCTGTTTTTT,CASSCMGTWGLCTGELFF
TRBV14,TRBD1,TRBJ2-4,-,TGTGCCAGCAGCCAGACAGGGGGCCCGGACATTCAGTACTTC,CASSQTGGPDIQYF
TRBV12-3/TRBV12-4,-,TRBJ1-5,many,TGTGCCAGCCGAAGGGGTCAAACGACGCCGTATAGCAATCAGCCCCAGCATTTT,CASRRGQTTPYSNQPQHF
TRBV11-2,-,TRBJ2-5,many,TGTGCCAGCAGCCCATGGGGACCACAAGAGACCCAGTACTTC,CASSPWGPQETQYF
TRBV4-2,TRBD1,TRBJ1-1,few,TGTGCCAGCAGCCTAGGATACCGACAGGGGACGAGGACTGAAGCTTTCTTT,CASSLGYRQGTRTEAFF
TRBV7-9,-,TRBJ2-2,many,TGTGCCAGCAGCTCCCCACAGGGAGTCGGGGAGCTGTTTTTT,CASSSPQGVGELFF
TRBV30,-,TRBJ1-3,-,TGTGCCTGGAGCCCGACCGGAAACACCATATATTTT,CAWSPTGNTIYF
TRBV20-1,TRBD1,TRBJ1-5,-,TGCAGTGCTAGAGATGGGGGACAGATTAGCAATCAGCCCCAGCATTTT,CSARDGGQISNQPQHF
TRBV30,-,TRBJ1-6,few,TGTGCCTGGGGGTGGGGGGGGAAGAATTCACCCCTCCACTTT,CAWGWGGKNSPLHF
TRBV15,TRBD1,TRBJ1-6,-,TGTGCCACCAGCAGAGGAGGACAGGGGCATTCACCCCTCCACTTT,CATSRGGQGHSPLHF
TRBV27,TRBD1,TRBJ1-1,-,TGTGCCAGCAGTTTATCAACAGGGGGAAGTACTGAAGCTTTCTTT,CASSLSTGGSTEAFF
TRBV25-1,TRBD1,TRBJ1-1,few,TGTGCCAGCAGTGATGAGAGAACCGGGACAGGGGTAACTGAAGCTTTCTTT,CASSDERTGTGVTEAFF
TRBV20-1,TRBD1,TRBJ2-7,-,TGCAGTGCTAGATCGTTGGACAGGGCCTCCTACGAGCAGTACTTC,CSARSLDRASYEQYF
TRBV10-3,TRBD2,TRBJ2-1,few,TGTGCCATCAGTGGTAGCGGGAAATCCTACAATGAGCAGTTCTTC,CAISGSGKSYNEQFF
TRBV7-9,-,TRBJ2-3,-,TGTGCCAGCAGCTTCACCGGGGCGACAGATACGCAGTATTTT,CASSFTGATDTQYF
TRBV2,-,TRBJ1-4,once,TGTGCCAGCAGGCAATTGGTTGGCCGCCATGATAAACTGTTTTTT,CASRQLVGRHDKLFF